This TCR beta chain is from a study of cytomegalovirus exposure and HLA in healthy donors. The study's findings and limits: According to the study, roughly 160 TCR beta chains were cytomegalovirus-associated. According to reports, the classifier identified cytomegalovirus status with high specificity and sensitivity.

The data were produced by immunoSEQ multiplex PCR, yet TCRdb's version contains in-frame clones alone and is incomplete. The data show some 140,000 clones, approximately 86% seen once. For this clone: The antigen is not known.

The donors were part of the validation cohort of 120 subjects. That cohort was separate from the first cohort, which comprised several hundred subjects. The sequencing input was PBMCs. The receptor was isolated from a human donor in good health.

CDR3 nucleotides: TGTGCCAGTAGTAACCCTGGACAGCCCGCAGGGACTGAAGCTTTCTTT. This sequence encodes CASSNPGQPAGTEAFF. The chain recombines TRBV19 with TRBJ1-1; tentative D call: TRBD1 (6 bases). Germline CDR1 LNHDA, CDR2 SQIVND (reference sequence). The CDR3 loop spans 16 amino acids. V was cut by 4 bases and J by 5 bases, with 20 bases left in between.